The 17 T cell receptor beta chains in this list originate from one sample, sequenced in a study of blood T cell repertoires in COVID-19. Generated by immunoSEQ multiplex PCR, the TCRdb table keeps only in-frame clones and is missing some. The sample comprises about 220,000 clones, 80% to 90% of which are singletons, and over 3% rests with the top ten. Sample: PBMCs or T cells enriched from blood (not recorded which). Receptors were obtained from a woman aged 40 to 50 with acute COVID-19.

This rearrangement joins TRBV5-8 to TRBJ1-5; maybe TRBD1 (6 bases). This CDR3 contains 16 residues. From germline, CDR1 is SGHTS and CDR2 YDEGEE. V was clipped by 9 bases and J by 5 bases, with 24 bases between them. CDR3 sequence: CATRILTQGLHQPQHF. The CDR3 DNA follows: TGTGCCACCCGGATCCTCACACAGGGTTTACATCAGCCCCAGCATTTT.

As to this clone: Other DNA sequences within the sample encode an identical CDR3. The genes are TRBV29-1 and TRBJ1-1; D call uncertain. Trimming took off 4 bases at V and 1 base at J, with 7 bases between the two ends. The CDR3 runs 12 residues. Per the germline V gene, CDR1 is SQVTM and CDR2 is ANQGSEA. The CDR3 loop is CSVVVANTEAFF. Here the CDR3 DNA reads TGCAGCGTTGTGGTAGCGAACACTGAAGCTTTCTTT.

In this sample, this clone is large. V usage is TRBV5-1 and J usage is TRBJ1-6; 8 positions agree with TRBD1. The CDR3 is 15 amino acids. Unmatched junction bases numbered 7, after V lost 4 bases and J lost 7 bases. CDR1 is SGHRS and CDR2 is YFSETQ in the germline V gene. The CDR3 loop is CASSADRAENSPLHF. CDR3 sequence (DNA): TGCGCCAGCAGCGCGGACAGGGCCGAAAATTCACCCCTCCACTTT.

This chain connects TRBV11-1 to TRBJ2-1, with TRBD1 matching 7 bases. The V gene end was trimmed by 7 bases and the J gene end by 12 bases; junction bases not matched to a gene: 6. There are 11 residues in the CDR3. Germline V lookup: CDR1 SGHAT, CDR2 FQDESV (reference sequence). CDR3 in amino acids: CASTTGTVQFF. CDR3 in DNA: TGTGCCAGCACCACCGGGACAGTGCAGTTCTTC.

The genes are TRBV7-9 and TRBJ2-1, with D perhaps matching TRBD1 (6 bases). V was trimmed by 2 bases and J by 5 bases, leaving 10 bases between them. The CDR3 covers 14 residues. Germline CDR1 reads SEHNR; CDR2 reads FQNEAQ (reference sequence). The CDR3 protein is CASSLPGQNNEQFF. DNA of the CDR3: TGTGCCAGCAGCTTACCCGGACAGAACAATGAGCAGTTCTTC.

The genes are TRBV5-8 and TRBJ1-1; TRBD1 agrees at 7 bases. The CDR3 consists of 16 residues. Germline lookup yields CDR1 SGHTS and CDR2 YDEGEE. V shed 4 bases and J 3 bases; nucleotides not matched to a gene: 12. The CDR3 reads CASSPGLGQAYTEAFF. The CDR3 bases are TGTGCCAGCAGCCCCGGACTCGGACAGGCTTACACTGAAGCTTTCTTT.

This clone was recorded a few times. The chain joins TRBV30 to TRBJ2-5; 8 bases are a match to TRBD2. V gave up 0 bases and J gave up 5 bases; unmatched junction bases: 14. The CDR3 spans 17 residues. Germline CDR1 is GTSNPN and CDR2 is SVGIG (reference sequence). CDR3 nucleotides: TGTGCCTGGAGTGTGGGCGGAAAGCGGGGGCGCGGGGAGACCCAGTACTTC. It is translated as CAWSVGGKRGRGETQYF.

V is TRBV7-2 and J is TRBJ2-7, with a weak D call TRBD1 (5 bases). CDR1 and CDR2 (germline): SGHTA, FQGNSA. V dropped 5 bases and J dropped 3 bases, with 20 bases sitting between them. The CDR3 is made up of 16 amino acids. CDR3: CASSTSQASRYYEQYF. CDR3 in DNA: TGTGCCAGCAGCACATCACAGGCCAGCAGGTACTACGAGCAGTACTTC.

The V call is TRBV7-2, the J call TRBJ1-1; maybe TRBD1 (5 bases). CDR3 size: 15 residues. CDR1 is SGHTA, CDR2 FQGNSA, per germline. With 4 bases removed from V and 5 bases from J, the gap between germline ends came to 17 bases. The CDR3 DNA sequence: TGTGCCAGCAGCTGGAAGCCCGGGGGGGGTACTGAAGCTTTCTTT. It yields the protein CASSWKPGGGTEAFF.

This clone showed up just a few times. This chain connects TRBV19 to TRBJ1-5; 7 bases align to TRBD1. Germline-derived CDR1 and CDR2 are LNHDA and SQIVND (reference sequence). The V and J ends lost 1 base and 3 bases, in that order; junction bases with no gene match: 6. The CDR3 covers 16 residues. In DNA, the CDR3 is TGTGCCAGTAGTATAGGAACTGACAGGGCCAATCAGCCCCAGCATTTT. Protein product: CASSIGTDRANQPQHF.

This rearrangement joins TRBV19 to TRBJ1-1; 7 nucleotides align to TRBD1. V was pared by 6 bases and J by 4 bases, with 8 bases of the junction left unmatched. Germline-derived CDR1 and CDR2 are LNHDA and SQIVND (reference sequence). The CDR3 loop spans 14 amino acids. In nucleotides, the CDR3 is TGTGCCAGTAGGATACTGACAGGGACCACTGAAGCTTTCTTT. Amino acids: CASRILTGTTEAFF.

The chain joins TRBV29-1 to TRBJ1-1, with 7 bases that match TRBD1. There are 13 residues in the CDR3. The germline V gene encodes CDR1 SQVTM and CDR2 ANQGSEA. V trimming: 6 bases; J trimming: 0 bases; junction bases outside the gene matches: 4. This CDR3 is CSVSTGLNTEAFF. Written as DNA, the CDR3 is TGCAGCGTCTCGACAGGGTTGAACACTGAAGCTTTCTTT.

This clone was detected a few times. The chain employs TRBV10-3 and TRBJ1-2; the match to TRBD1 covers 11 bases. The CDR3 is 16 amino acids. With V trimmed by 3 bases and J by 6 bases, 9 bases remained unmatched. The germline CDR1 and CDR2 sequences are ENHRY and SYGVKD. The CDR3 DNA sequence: TGTGCCATCAGTGATCCGGACAGGGGGCGAGATAATGGCTACACCTTC. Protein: CAISDPDRGRDNGYTF.

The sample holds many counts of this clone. CDR3 bases: TGTGCCAGCAGGCACATACAGGGGGGGAAGGGCACTGAAGCTTTCTTT. It encodes CASRHIQGGKGTEAFF. The rearrangement uses TRBV13 and TRBJ1-1; TRBD1 aligns across 8 bases. The CDR3 covers 16 residues. After removal of 6 bases from V and 4 bases from J, the junction contained 13 bases not matched to a gene. The germline V gene has CDR1 PRHDT and CDR2 FYEKMQ (reference sequence).

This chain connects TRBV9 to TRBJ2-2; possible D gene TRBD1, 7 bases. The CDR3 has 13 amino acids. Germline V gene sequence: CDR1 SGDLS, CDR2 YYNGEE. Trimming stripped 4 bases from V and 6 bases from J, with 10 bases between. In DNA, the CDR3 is TGTGCCAGCAGCCAGGGGGGCGCCGGGGAGCTGTTTTTT. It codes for CASSQGGAGELFF.

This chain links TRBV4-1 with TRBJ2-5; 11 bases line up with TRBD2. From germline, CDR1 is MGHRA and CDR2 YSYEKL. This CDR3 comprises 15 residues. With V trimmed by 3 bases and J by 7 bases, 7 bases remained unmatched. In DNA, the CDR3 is TGCGCCAGCAGCCACATAGCGGGAGGGGTAGTGACCCAGTACTTC. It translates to CASSHIAGGVVTQYF.

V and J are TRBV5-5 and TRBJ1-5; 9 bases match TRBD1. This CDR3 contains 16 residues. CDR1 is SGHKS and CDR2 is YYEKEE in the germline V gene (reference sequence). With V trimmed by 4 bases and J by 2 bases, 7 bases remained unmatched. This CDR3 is CASSPATGGGNQPQHF. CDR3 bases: TGTGCCAGCAGCCCGGCAACAGGGGGCGGCAATCAGCCCCAGCATTTT.